These 9 T cell receptor beta chains share one sample of origin, sequenced in a study of technical replicates of blood from several donors. Using immunoSEQ multiplex PCR, the repertoire was profiled, and TCRdb retains in-frame clones only, with some absent. Of around 93,000 clones listed, approximately 95% are singletons. Input material: T cells isolated from PBMCs. These receptors were taken from a human donor in good health.

This chain joins TRBV4-2 and TRBJ2-7; TRBD1 aligns across 9 bases. From germline, CDR1 is LGHNA and CDR2 YNFKEQ. The CDR3 is 15 amino acids. With V trimmed by 0 bases and J by 3 bases, 3 bases remained unmatched. The CDR3 protein is CASSQDGQGLYEQYF. The DNA of the CDR3 is TGTGCCAGCAGCCAAGACGGACAGGGGCTCTACGAGCAGTACTTC.

The rearrangement uses TRBV29-1 and TRBJ2-5; 8 bases match TRBD2. There are 14 residues in the CDR3. With V trimmed by 5 bases and J by 2 bases, 7 bases remained unmatched. CDR1 and CDR2 from the germline V gene are SQVTM and ANQGSEA. The CDR3 sequence is CSVTLSGSQETQYF. The CDR3 DNA follows: TGCAGCGTTACCCTCAGCGGGAGTCAAGAGACCCAGTACTTC. The entire variable domain, with the rest obtained from reference TRBV29-1 and TRBJ2-5, is as follows: SAVISQKPSRDICQRGTSLTIQCQVDSQVTMMFWYRQQPGQSLTLIATANQGSEATYESGFVIDKFPISRPNLTFSTLTVSNMSPEDSSIYLCSVTLSGSQETQYFGPGTRLLVL.

The rearrangement uses TRBV9 and TRBJ2-7; no reliable D call. Germline CDR1 is SGDLS and CDR2 is YYNGEE. The V gene lost 0 bases and the J gene lost 5 bases, with 12 bases spanning the gap. This CDR3 has 14 residues. In DNA, the CDR3 is TGTGCCAGCAGCGTAGCTGGTTGGAGCGACGAGCAGTACTTC. Encoded protein: CASSVAGWSDEQYF.

This chain joins TRBV6-6 and TRBJ1-3; D is uncertain. V lost 6 bases to trimming and J lost 4 bases, with 10 bases between them. Germline V lookup: CDR1 MNHNY, CDR2 SVGAGI (reference sequence). The CDR3 consists of 13 residues. CDR3 in DNA: TGTGCCAGCAGCCACACATTAGGAAACACCATATATTTT. Translated: CASSHTLGNTIYF.

This rearrangement joins TRBV4-1 to TRBJ1-5; D may be TRBD1 (5 bases). The CDR3 has 15 residues. V lost 3 bases, J lost 6 bases, and 15 bases lay in between. From germline, CDR1 is MGHRA and CDR2 YSYEKL. CDR3 loop: CASSQVYLQVQPQHF. In DNA form, the CDR3 reads TGCGCCAGCAGCCAGGTATATCTACAGGTTCAGCCCCAGCATTTT.

This chain joins TRBV27 and TRBJ2-2, with no clear D. The CDR3 consists of 12 residues. V dropped 2 bases and J dropped 6 bases, with 4 bases sitting between them. Germline lookup yields CDR1 MNHEY and CDR2 SMNVEV (reference sequence). The CDR3 region is CASSLTAGELFF. The CDR3 DNA reads as TGTGCCAGCAGTTTAACAGCCGGGGAGCTGTTTTTT.

The rearrangement uses TRBV10-3 and TRBJ1-4, with D unclear. This CDR3 has 16 residues. Per the germline V gene, CDR1 is ENHRY and CDR2 is SYGVKD. V shed 2 bases and J shed 6 bases, with 16 bases lying between them. The CDR3 DNA follows: TGTGCCATCAGTGAGACTGGGCCCGATATGTATGAAAAACTGTTTTTT. Its protein product is CAISETGPDMYEKLFF.

This chain connects TRBV30 to TRBJ2-3, with 11 bases identical to TRBD2. The CDR3 sequence is 16 residues long. After removal of 2 bases from V and 9 bases from J, the junction contained 13 bases not matched to a gene. CDR1 GTSNPN and CDR2 SVGIG come from the germline V gene (reference sequence). The CDR3 protein is CAWSSSLAGGPETQYF. CDR3 in DNA: TGTGCCTGGAGTTCCTCTTTAGCGGGAGGGCCGGAGACGCAGTATTTT.

This clone turned up a few times. This chain joins TRBV5-1 and TRBJ1-3; D gene uncertain. Trimming shortened V by 1 base and J by 3 bases, and 11 bases separated the two germline ends. The CDR3 has 15 amino acids. Per the germline V gene, CDR1 is SGHRS and CDR2 is YFSETQ. CDR3: CASSLTGVVGNTIYF. In DNA form, the CDR3 reads TGCGCCAGCAGCTTGACCGGGGTAGTTGGAAACACCATATATTTT. The full variable domain, completed using reference TRBV5-1 and TRBJ1-3, is KAGVTQTPRYLIKTRGQQVTLSCSPISGHRSVSWYQQTPGQGLQFLFEYFSETQRNKGNFPGRFSGRQFSNSRSEMNVSTLELGDSALYLCASSLTGVVGNTIYFGEGSWLTVV.